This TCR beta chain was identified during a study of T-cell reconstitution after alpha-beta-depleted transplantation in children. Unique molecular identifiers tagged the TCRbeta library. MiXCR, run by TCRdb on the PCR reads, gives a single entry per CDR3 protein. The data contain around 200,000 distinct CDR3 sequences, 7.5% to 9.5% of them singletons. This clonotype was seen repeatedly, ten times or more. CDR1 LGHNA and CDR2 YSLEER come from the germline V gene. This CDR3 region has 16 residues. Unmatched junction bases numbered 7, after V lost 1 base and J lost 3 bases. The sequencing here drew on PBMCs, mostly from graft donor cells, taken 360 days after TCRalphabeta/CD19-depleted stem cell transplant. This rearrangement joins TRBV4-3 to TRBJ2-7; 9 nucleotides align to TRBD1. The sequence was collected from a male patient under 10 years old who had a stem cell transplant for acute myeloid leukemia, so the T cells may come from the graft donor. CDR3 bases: TGCGCCAGCAGCCAAGTTGGGACAGGGTTGGTCTACGAGCAGTACTTC. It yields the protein CASSQVGTGLVYEQYF.